One sample yielded the 30 T cell receptor beta chains listed below, sequenced in a study of identical twins. A single record per CDR3 protein comes from TCRdb applying MiXCR to the 5' RACE reads. This repertoire shows approximately 470,000 distinct CDR3 sequences, about 14% found once; its top ten account for around 0.57%. The sample was also reused in another study, on yellow fever vaccine responses in identical twins.

Source material: CD4+ T cells sorted from blood. The receptors were sampled from a woman aged 18-29 years in good health.

A few counts support this clonotype. V gene TRBV20-1 combines with J gene TRBJ1-4; 7 bases match TRBD1. J was trimmed by 8 bases and V by 4 bases; bases with no gene match: 4. CDR1 DFQATT and CDR2 SNEGSKA come from the germline V gene (reference sequence). There are 12 residues in the CDR3. The CDR3 DNA sequence: TGCAGTGCTACTAGGGACAGCGAAAAACTGTTTTTT. Translation: CSATRDSEKLFF.

J is TRBJ2-5 and V is TRBV29-1; D gene ambiguous. CDR3 length: 12 amino acids. Trimming left V 5 bases short and J 0 bases short, with 7 bases between. Germline CDR1 and CDR2: SQVTM and ANQGSEA. CDR3 bases: TGCAGCGTTAGACTGTACCAAGAGACCCAGTACTTC. Residues: CSVRLYQETQYF.

The chain has TRBV20-1 and TRBJ1-5; possibly TRBD1 for D (5 bases). The CDR3 runs to 14 residues. The V gene's germline CDR1 is DFQATT and CDR2 SNEGSKA (reference sequence). V was clipped by 0 bases and J by 2 bases, with 8 bases between them. The CDR3 spells CSARDFRGNQPQHF. The CDR3, as DNA: TGCAGTGCTAGAGATTTCAGGGGCAATCAGCCCCAGCATTTT.

This sequence joins TRBV3-1 and TRBJ2-1; 7 positions match TRBD2. Germline lookup yields CDR1 LGHDT and CDR2 YNNKEL (reference sequence). This CDR3 has 15 amino acids. V shed 4 bases, J shed 9 bases, and the junction held 12 bases outside the gene matches. The CDR3, as DNA: TGTGCCAGCAGCCCCAGCGGGAAAAGTTGGGGTGAGCAGTTCTTC. Residues: CASSPSGKSWGEQFF.

The rearrangement links TRBV2 to TRBJ2-7, with a possible D match to TRBD2 (5 bases). Germline CDR1 reads SNHLY; CDR2 reads FYNNEI. The CDR3 has 13 residues. Trimming took off 6 bases at V and 7 bases at J, with 16 bases between the two ends. The CDR3, as DNA: TGTGCCAGCAGCGGGGAGTCCTACTGGGAGCAGTACTTC. Encoded protein: CASSGESYWEQYF.

This clonotype showed up many times. The chain recombines TRBV27 with TRBJ1-1; no clear D. CDR3 length: 15 residues. V dropped 5 bases and J dropped 5 bases, with 18 bases sitting between them. CDR1 is MNHEY, CDR2 SMNVEV, per germline (reference sequence). The chain's CDR3 is CASSPPGPGSTEAFF. The CDR3 DNA sequence: TGTGCCAGCAGTCCCCCGGGTCCGGGGAGTACTGAAGCTTTCTTT.

This chain connects TRBV18 to TRBJ2-1, with 9 bases fitting TRBD2. CDR3 length equals 13 residues. V dropped 3 bases and J dropped 13; count of bases not matched to a gene: 7. Germline V lookup: CDR1 KGHSH, CDR2 LQKENI. The DNA of the CDR3 is TGTGCCAGCTCACCTTTAAGCGGGGGGCCCCAGTTCTTC. Its translation is CASSPLSGGPQFF.

This clonotype showed up just a few times. The chain uses TRBV18 and TRBJ2-2, with D unresolved. This CDR3 has 13 residues. Trimming stripped 0 bases from V and 10 bases from J, with 9 bases between. Germline V gene data show CDR1 as KGHSH and CDR2 as LQKENI. The CDR3 sequence: CASSPPGSSELFF. For the CDR3, the DNA is TGTGCCAGCTCACCACCGGGGTCCTCGGAGCTGTTTTTT.

The chain uses TRBV7-2 and TRBJ2-7, with D possibly matching TRBD1 (5 bases). CDR1 SGHTA and CDR2 FQGNSA come from the germline V gene. The V end was cut by 1 base, the J end by 1 base, with 14 bases between. This CDR3 is built from 16 residues. CDR3 region: CASSLGPLQGSYEQYF. In DNA form, the CDR3 reads TGTGCCAGCAGCTTAGGCCCACTGCAGGGATCCTACGAGCAGTACTTC. The full variable domain, its missing parts supplied by reference TRBV7-2 and TRBJ2-7, is GAGVSQSPSNKVTEKGKDVELRCDPISGHTALYWYRQSLGQGLEFLIYFQGNSAPDKSGLPSDRFSAERTGGSVSTLTIQRTQQEDSAVYLCASSLGPLQGSYEQYFGPGTRLTVT.

This clonotype came up a few times. The chain is built from TRBV6-2 or TRBV6-3 and TRBJ1-2; D is uncertain. There are 12 residues in the CDR3. Trimming took 2 bases from V and 10 from J, leaving 11 bases between them. Germline V lookup: CDR1 MNHEY, CDR2 SVGEGT. The CDR3 sequence is CASSYTERSYTF. CDR3 nucleotide sequence: TGTGCCAGCAGTTACACAGAAAGATCCTACACCTTC.

The V call is TRBV4-2, the J call TRBJ2-3; 11 nucleotides align to TRBD2. CDR1 is LGHNA, CDR2 YNFKEQ, per germline. The junction had 10 bases not matched to a gene; V was cut back by 0 bases and J by 5 bases. The CDR3 contains 18 residues. The DNA of the CDR3 is TGTGCCAGCAGCCAAGAACTAGCGGGAGCTCCCAGGGGAGATACGCAGTATTTT. Encoded protein: CASSQELAGAPRGDTQYF.

The table lists this clonotype with a few counts. V is TRBV20-1 and J is TRBJ2-7, with 7 bases identical to TRBD2. The CDR3 loop spans 13 amino acids. Trimming removed 6 bases from V and 7 bases from J; junction bases left unmatched: 12. The germline CDR1 and CDR2 sequences are DFQATT and SNEGSKA (reference sequence). This chain's CDR3 is CSAPTGLMGEQYF. CDR3 bases: TGCAGTGCCCCGACGGGACTAATGGGGGAGCAGTACTTC.

For the CDR3, the DNA is TGTGCCAGCAGTTCAGCGACAGGGTTTGGCACTGAAGCTTTCTTT. Translated, it gives CASSSATGFGTEAFF. The V call is TRBV6-2 or TRBV6-3, the J call TRBJ1-1; TRBD1 matches 7 bases. The trim removed 4 bases at V and 4 bases at J, leaving 9 bases unmatched. Germline V gives CDR1 MNHEY, CDR2 SVGEGT. This CDR3 contains 15 residues.

This chain connects TRBV25-1 to TRBJ1-1; D unresolved. Germline CDR1 is MGHDK and CDR2 is SYGVNS. There are 14 residues in the CDR3. Between the trimmed V and J ends, which lost 2 bases and 1 base, there was a span of 8 bases. The CDR3 coding sequence is TGTGCCAGCAGTGAAGTCGGAGAGAACACTGAAGCTTTCTTT. Translation gives CASSEVGENTEAFF.

This clonotype has at least ten counts. The chain carries TRBV10-1 and TRBJ2-3; D is undetermined. The V end was cut by 6 bases, the J end by 7 bases, with 17 bases between. The CDR3 has 14 residues. CDR1 is WNHNN, CDR2 SYGVQD, per germline (reference sequence). The CDR3 DNA sequence: TGCGCCAGCAGCCGGCCCATCGACCCAAATACGCAGTATTTT. Translation gives CASSRPIDPNTQYF.

The rearrangement uses TRBV12-3 or TRBV12-4 and TRBJ1-1, with D uncertain. The CDR3 is 11 residues long. The V end was cut by 1 base, the J end by 8 bases, with 5 bases between. In DNA, the CDR3 is TGTGCCAGCAGTTTAGGCCTAGAAGCTTTCTTT. Amino acid sequence: CASSLGLEAFF.

This rearrangement joins TRBV29-1 to TRBJ1-1; 8 nucleotides line up with TRBD1. The junction had 15 bases not matched to a gene; V was cut back by 7 bases and J by 5 bases. CDR1 and CDR2 from the germline V gene are SQVTM and ANQGSEA. This CDR3 has 15 residues. The CDR3 DNA is TGCAGCGCGGGTGGGACAGGTTCGGGTATGACTGAAGCTTTCTTT. This codes for CSAGGTGSGMTEAFF. The full variable domain, with the rest looked up from reference TRBV29-1 and TRBJ1-1, is SAVISQKPSRDICQRGTSLTIQCQVDSQVTMMFWYRQQPGQSLTLIATANQGSEATYESGFVIDKFPISRPNLTFSTLTVSNMSPEDSSIYLCSAGGTGSGMTEAFFGQGTRLTVV.

This clonotype was counted a few times. The V call is TRBV5-1, the J call TRBJ2-2, with D perhaps matching TRBD1 (6 bases). Germline V gene lookup returns CDR1 SGHRS and CDR2 YFSETQ. This CDR3 comprises 16 residues. Trimming left V 0 bases short and J 10 bases short, with 19 bases between. The CDR3 bases are TGCGCCAGCAGCTTGGCCGGACAGACGCGGGTTCCGGAGCTGTTTTTT. Protein: CASSLAGQTRVPELFF. The whole variable domain, filled in from reference TRBV5-1 and TRBJ2-2, reads KAGVTQTPRYLIKTRGQQVTLSCSPISGHRSVSWYQQTPGQGLQFLFEYFSETQRNKGNFPGRFSGRQFSNSRSEMNVSTLELGDSALYLCASSLAGQTRVPELFFGEGSRLTVL.

In this sample, this clonotype turned up a few times. The J gene is TRBJ2-7, the V gene TRBV2, with D tentatively TRBD1 or TRBD2 (5 bases each). There are 14 residues in the CDR3. Trimming shortened V by 6 bases and J by 4 bases, and 16 bases separated the two germline ends. The germline V gene has CDR1 SNHLY and CDR2 FYNNEI. CDR3 in amino acids: CASSRDLKAYEQYF. Here the CDR3 DNA reads TGTGCCAGCAGCCGGGACCTAAAGGCATACGAGCAGTACTTC.

The chain couples TRBV12-3 or TRBV12-4 to TRBJ2-1; 7 bases fit TRBD1. This CDR3 spans 14 amino acids. Trimming at V came to 6 bases and at J to 3 bases, leaving 5 bases not matched to a gene. CDR3 DNA: TGTGCCAGCAGCTCGCCAGGGGGCTACAATGAGCAGTTCTTC. It specifies CASSSPGGYNEQFF.

This clonotype was detected a few times. The chain joins TRBV5-4 to TRBJ1-2; a weak D match, TRBD1 (5 bases). V lost 0 bases to trimming and J lost 0 bases, with 9 bases between them. The CDR3 spans 15 residues. Germline V lookup: CDR1 SGHNT, CDR2 YYREEE (reference sequence). The CDR3 reads CASSLVSGSNYGYTF. CDR3 nucleotide sequence: TGTGCCAGCAGCTTGGTGTCAGGGTCTAACTATGGCTACACCTTC.

The chain links TRBV2 to TRBJ2-1, with TRBD2 as a possible D gene (5 bases). This CDR3 comprises 18 residues. Germline assignment: CDR1 SNHLY and CDR2 FYNNEI. For the CDR3, the DNA is TGTACCTGCAGTTTATTCCAAGGGAGTCCAAGCTCCTACAATGAGCAGTTCTTC. Protein product: CTCSLFQGSPSSYNEQFF.

The chain recombines TRBV2 with TRBJ1-6; D not certain. The V and J ends lost 6 bases and 7 bases respectively, with 4 bases between them. Germline V gene sequence: CDR1 SNHLY, CDR2 FYNNEI. There are 11 residues in the CDR3. The CDR3 spells CASRLNSPLHF. Here the CDR3 DNA reads TGTGCCAGCAGGTTGAATTCACCCCTCCACTTT.

This clonotype was seen only a few times. The chain is built from TRBV20-1 and TRBJ1-6; a weak D match, TRBD1 (6 bases). In germline, CDR1 is DFQATT, CDR2 SNEGSKA (reference sequence). CDR3 length: 15 amino acids. Trimming cost V 1 base and J 6 bases, with 13 bases left between them. This CDR3 is CSARGTGRFNSPLHF. For the CDR3, the DNA is TGCAGTGCTAGAGGAACAGGGCGCTTTAATTCACCCCTCCACTTT.

This clonotype appeared a few times. The genes are TRBV28 and TRBJ2-7, with D possibly being TRBD1 (5 bases). Trimming pared 4 bases from V and 2 bases from J, leaving 12 bases between. The germline CDR1 and CDR2 sequences are MDHEN and SYDVKM. The CDR3 length is 14 residues. This chain's CDR3 is CASSSWQGTYEQYF. CDR3 coding DNA: TGTGCCAGCAGTTCTTGGCAGGGCACCTACGAGCAGTACTTC.

This chain joins TRBV10-1 and TRBJ2-7; TRBD2 matches 8 bases. The V and J ends lost 0 bases and 6 bases, in that order; junction bases with no gene match: 4. CDR3 length: 14 amino acids. Looked up from germline, CDR1 is WNHNN and CDR2 is SYGVQD (reference sequence). The CDR3 DNA sequence: TGCGCCAGCAGTGAGTCCCCGGGAGGGGTCGAGCAGTACTTC. It codes for CASSESPGGVEQYF.

At least ten counts were recorded for this clonotype. The chain joins TRBV3-1 to TRBJ2-2; the match to TRBD2 covers 12 bases. Germline V gives CDR1 LGHDT, CDR2 YNNKEL (reference sequence). The V gene end was trimmed by 1 base and the J gene end by 9 bases; junction bases not matched to a gene: 3. This CDR3 comprises 15 residues. CDR3 DNA: TGTGCCAGCAGCCAAGGGACTAGCGGGAAGTGGGAGCTGTTTTTT. As protein: CASSQGTSGKWELFF.

The V and J genes are TRBV7-8 and TRBJ1-1; TRBD1 agrees at 7 bases. The germline V gene has CDR1 SGHVS and CDR2 FQNEAQ. The CDR3 is made up of 15 amino acids. The V segment lost 5 bases and the J segment 1 base; nucleotides outside the gene matches: 7. The CDR3 DNA reads as TGTGCCAGCAGCACAGCGACAGGGCGGAACACTGAAGCTTTCTTT. Translating gives CASSTATGRNTEAFF.

This rearrangement joins TRBV29-1 to TRBJ1-1, with D unresolved. Trimming removed 7 bases at V and 3 bases at J, with 6 bases between. Germline CDR1 SQVTM, CDR2 ANQGSEA. This CDR3 spans 10 amino acids. The CDR3 bases are TGCAGCGGGCAAGACACTGAAGCTTTCTTT. Translated, it gives CSGQDTEAFF. Using reference TRBV29-1 and TRBJ1-1 for the parts outside the CDR3, the full variable domain is SAVISQKPSRDICQRGTSLTIQCQVDSQVTMMFWYRQQPGQSLTLIATANQGSEATYESGFVIDKFPISRPNLTFSTLTVSNMSPEDSSIYLCSGQDTEAFFGQGTRLTVV.

This clonotype was counted only a few times. The CDR3 sequence: CASSQTSIIWNEQFF. CDR3 DNA: TGTGCCAGCAGCCAGACCTCCATCATTTGGAATGAGCAGTTCTTC. The rearrangement uses TRBV3-1 and TRBJ2-1; D not certain. Germline V gene lookup returns CDR1 LGHDT and CDR2 YNNKEL (reference sequence). The CDR3 length is 15 residues. With 3 bases removed from V and 7 bases from J, the gap between germline ends came to 16 bases.